This T cell receptor beta chain was captured in a study of T cells after yellow fever vaccination. About the study: Preparation used SMART-Seq v4 Ultra Low Input for the low-cell-number fractions.

Broader study findings: Subsequent to the booster, the majority of primary-vaccination clones reappeared (around 95% CD4, 85% to 90% CD8).

One entry per CDR3 protein, called by TCRdb with MiXCR from the 5' RACE reads. Of 95,000 to 150,000 distinct CDR3 sequences listed, more than 6% are singletons. V lost 6 bases to trimming and J lost 4 bases; unmatched junction nucleotides: 10. Per the germline V gene, CDR1 is SGHRS and CDR2 is YFSETQ. The CDR3 loop spans 16 amino acids. Note on this clonotype: Its target is not known.

This clonotype was sampled from a man between 18 and 29 years old who received the YFV17D yellow fever vaccine. The V and J genes are TRBV5-1 and TRBJ2-5; TRBD2 aligns across 12 bases. Source: CD4+ T cells sorted from PBMCs, taken around 10 days after the first yellow fever vaccination. The CDR3 DNA sequence: TGCGCCAGCACCCCTAGCGGGGGGGGAATCGGAGAGACCCAGTACTTC. Residues: CASTPSGGGIGETQYF.